This T cell receptor (beta chain) was identified during a study of T cell responses to AZD1222 COVID-19 vaccine. Comment on this clone: Its matching antigen is unknown.

The V and J ends lost 6 bases and 4 bases respectively, with 21 bases between them. Per the germline V gene, CDR1 is MDHEN and CDR2 is SYDVKM. The CDR3 contains 16 residues. Sequenced by immunoSEQ multiplex PCR; TCRdb stores in-frame clones only, minus some. The table records about 130,000 clones, around 87% of them present only once. Study results and caveats: Seropositivity was recorded at baseline in only 5 or 6 AZD1222 recipients. Unmutated variant regions reportedly attract nearly half of all spike-specific TCRs.

Sequencing used peripheral blood, obtained on day 0 of AZD1222 vaccination. The receptor's source is an adult in good health. The chain combines TRBV28 with TRBJ1-1; D perhaps matches TRBD1 (5 bases). As DNA, the CDR3 is TGTGCCAGCAGCCCCCTCCGGGTGGGGCTGGGCACTGAAGCTTTCTTT. Translation: CASSPLRVGLGTEAFF.